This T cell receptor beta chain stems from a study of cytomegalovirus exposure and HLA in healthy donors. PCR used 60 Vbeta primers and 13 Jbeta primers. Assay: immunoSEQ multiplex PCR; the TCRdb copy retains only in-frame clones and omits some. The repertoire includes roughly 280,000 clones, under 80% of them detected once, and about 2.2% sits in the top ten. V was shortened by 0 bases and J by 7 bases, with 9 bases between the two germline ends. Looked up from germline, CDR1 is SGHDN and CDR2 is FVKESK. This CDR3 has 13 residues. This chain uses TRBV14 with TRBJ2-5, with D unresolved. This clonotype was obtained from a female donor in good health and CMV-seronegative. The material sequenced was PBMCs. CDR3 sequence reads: CASSQDQVGTQYF. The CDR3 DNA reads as TGTGCCAGCAGCCAAGACCAGGTTGGGACCCAGTACTTC.